These 16 T cell receptor beta chains originate from one sample sequenced in a study of beta chain features in type 1 diabetes. Expressed TCRB transcripts were sequenced because the entire RNA isolate underwent reverse transcription. Produced via immunoSEQ multiplex PCR; TCRdb's table is partial and in-frame only. This table holds a few hundred thousand clones, 25% to 35% found once. Sequencing was performed on central memory CD4+ T cells from blood. Source of these receptors: a young man in good health.

This clone was detected a few times. The V call is TRBV18, the J call TRBJ1-2; the match to TRBD1 covers 8 bases. The CDR3 contains 15 residues. V trimming: 2 bases; J trimming: 2 bases; junction bases outside the gene matches: 4. Germline V gene data show CDR1 as KGHSH and CDR2 as LQKENI. Here the CDR3 reads CASSPMTGVNYGYTF. CDR3 in DNA: TGTGCCAGCTCACCAATGACAGGGGTAAACTATGGCTACACCTTC.

The DNA of the CDR3 is TGTGCCAGCAGCGGACAGGGTTTCGTGGGAGATACGCAGTATTTT. It is translated as CASSGQGFVGDTQYF. The chain is built from TRBV6-1 and TRBJ2-3, with 8 bases that match TRBD1. Trimming cost V 6 bases and J 5 bases; bases outside gene matches: 10. The CDR3 is 15 residues long. The germline gives CDR1 MNHNS, CDR2 SASEGT.

The gene calls are TRBV7-8 and TRBJ2-2; 9 bases are a match to TRBD1. Trimming cost V 6 bases and J 6 bases; bases outside gene matches: 5. Per germline, CDR1 SGHVS and CDR2 FQNEAQ. CDR3 length: 14 residues. CDR3 coding DNA: TGTGCCAGCAGGGGACAGGGTGGTTCCGGGGAGCTGTTTTTT. Translating it yields CASRGQGGSGELFF.

CDR3: CASSLGQVRYNEQFF. In nucleotides, the CDR3 is TGTGCCAGCAGCTTGGGACAGGTGCGATACAATGAGCAGTTCTTC. The chain has TRBV5-6 and TRBJ2-1; perhaps TRBD1 as D (6 bases). The germline V gene encodes CDR1 SGHDT and CDR2 YYEEEE. Between the trimmed V and J ends, which lost 0 bases and 4 bases, there was a span of 11 bases. The CDR3 contains 15 residues.

The chain combines TRBV29-1 with TRBJ1-1, with a tentative D call TRBD1 (5 bases). The germline V and J ends were trimmed by 7 bases and 1 base, with 13 bases remaining between them. CDR1 and CDR2 from the germline V gene are SQVTM and ANQGSEA. The CDR3 runs 13 residues. This CDR3 is CSALRGSNTEAFF. The CDR3 DNA reads TGCAGCGCCCTTCGGGGGTCGAACACTGAAGCTTTCTTT.

This clone was picked up a small number of times. V and J are TRBV10-3 and TRBJ2-4; 7 bases are a match to TRBD1. With V trimmed by 0 bases and J by 4 bases, 6 bases remained unmatched. This CDR3 is built from 16 residues. The V gene's germline CDR1 is ENHRY and CDR2 SYGVKD. The CDR3 DNA reads TGTGCCATCAGTGAGTCGAGAGGGACAGCTAAAAACATTCAGTACTTC. Its translation is CAISESRGTAKNIQYF.

This clone came up a few times. The V gene is TRBV7-2, the J gene TRBJ1-2; D is possibly TRBD1 (5 bases). In germline, CDR1 is SGHTA, CDR2 FQGNSA. The CDR3 is 15 residues long. V dropped 5 bases and J dropped 8 bases, with 21 bases sitting between them. CDR3 region: CASSPVAGRYQGYTF. The CDR3, as DNA: TGTGCCAGCAGCCCCGTTGCGGGGCGGTATCAGGGCTACACCTTC.

This clone was picked up a small number of times. The CDR3 reads CASSSAGRAYEQYF. CDR3 bases: TGCGCCAGCAGCTCAGCGGGCCGCGCCTACGAGCAGTACTTC. This chain links TRBV5-1 with TRBJ2-7, with D possibly TRBD2 on 6 matching bases. Looked up from germline, CDR1 is SGHRS and CDR2 is YFSETQ. There are 14 residues in the CDR3. Between the trimmed V and J ends, which lost 3 bases and 2 bases, there was a span of 12 bases.

This clone occurred a few times. The chain recombines TRBV6-5 with TRBJ1-3; D perhaps matches TRBD1 (6 bases). The CDR3 sequence is 13 residues long. Trimming took 6 bases from V and 7 from J, leaving 13 bases between them. The germline V gene has CDR1 MNHEY and CDR2 SVGAGI. CDR3 in DNA: TGTGCCAGCAGGGGGGCGCGAGGTAACACCATATATTTT. This gives the protein CASRGARGNTIYF.

This clone turned up a few times. The rearrangement links TRBV5-6 to TRBJ2-1; D not resolved. Deletions cut 3 bases from V and 6 bases from J, with 7 bases between. Germline V gene sequence: CDR1 SGHDT, CDR2 YYEEEE. The CDR3 totals 12 residues. For the CDR3, the DNA is TGTGCCAGCAGCTCCGGGCTCAATGAGCAGTTCTTC. It translates to CASSSGLNEQFF. Filled out from reference TRBV5-6 and TRBJ2-1, the complete variable domain reads DAGVTQSPTHLIKTRGQQVTLRCSPKSGHDTVSWYQQALGQGPQFIFQYYEEEERQRGNFPDRFSGHQFPNYSSELNVNALLLGDSALYLCASSSGLNEQFFGPGTRLTVL.

This clone was counted between two and nine times. V and J are TRBV7-9 and TRBJ1-1; TRBD1 aligns across 7 bases. There are 13 residues in the CDR3. CDR1 SEHNR and CDR2 FQNEAQ come from the germline V gene (reference sequence). Trimming took 10 bases from V and 0 from J; bases not matched to a gene: 5. CDR3 DNA: TGTGCCACCACAGGGGAGATGAACACTGAAGCTTTCTTT. Encoded protein: CATTGEMNTEAFF.

This chain joins TRBV5-6 and TRBJ1-3; D unresolved. CDR3 length: 15 residues. Germline values: CDR1 SGHDT, CDR2 YYEEEE. Trimming left V 1 base short and J 0 bases short, with 8 bases between. CDR3 sequence reads: CASSLKTASGNTIYF. DNA of the CDR3: TGTGCCAGCAGCTTGAAGACTGCCTCTGGAAACACCATATATTTT.

This clone has just a few counts. V usage is TRBV29-1 and J usage is TRBJ2-1; 8 positions match TRBD2. CDR1 and CDR2 from the germline V gene are SQVTM and ANQGSEA. After removal of 5 bases from V and 8 bases from J, the junction contained 11 bases not matched to a gene. This CDR3 comprises 14 residues. CDR3 sequence: CSVLGGRMVDEQFF. The CDR3 DNA reads TGCAGCGTTTTGGGCGGGAGGATGGTCGATGAGCAGTTCTTC.

This clone was observed a handful of times. V usage is TRBV28 and J usage is TRBJ1-5, with no clear D. The CDR3 length is 15 residues. Trimming shortened V by 2 bases and J by 1 base, and 9 bases separated the two germline ends. Germline V gives CDR1 MDHEN, CDR2 SYDVKM. This chain's CDR3 is CASSLAWQSNQPQHF. Here the CDR3 DNA reads TGTGCCAGCAGTTTAGCATGGCAGAGCAATCAGCCCCAGCATTTT. Drawing the rest from reference TRBV28 and TRBJ1-5, the complete variable domain is DVKVTQSSRYLVKRTGEKVFLECVQDMDHENMFWYRQDPGLGLRLIYFSYDVKMKEKGDIPEGYSVSREKKERFSLILESASTNQTSMYLCASSLAWQSNQPQHFGDGTRLSIL.

The CDR3 here is CASSSLAGAENEQFF. The CDR3 bases are TGTGCCAGCAGCTCACTAGCGGGAGCGGAAAATGAGCAGTTCTTC. The genes are TRBV7-7 and TRBJ2-1; 11 bases map to TRBD2. The germline V gene encodes CDR1 SSHAT and CDR2 FNYEAQ (reference sequence). The V gene end was trimmed by 4 bases and the J gene end by 7 bases; junction bases not matched to a gene: 6. The CDR3 is 15 amino acids.

V is TRBV11-3 and J is TRBJ2-2, with TRBD2 identical over 7 bases. CDR1 is SGHNT, CDR2 YENEEA, per germline. After removal of 3 bases from V and 7 bases from J, the junction contained 5 bases not matched to a gene. This CDR3 is 14 amino acids long. Here the CDR3 reads CASSFGTIGGELFF. CDR3 in DNA: TGTGCCAGCAGCTTCGGGACTATTGGCGGGGAGCTGTTTTTT.